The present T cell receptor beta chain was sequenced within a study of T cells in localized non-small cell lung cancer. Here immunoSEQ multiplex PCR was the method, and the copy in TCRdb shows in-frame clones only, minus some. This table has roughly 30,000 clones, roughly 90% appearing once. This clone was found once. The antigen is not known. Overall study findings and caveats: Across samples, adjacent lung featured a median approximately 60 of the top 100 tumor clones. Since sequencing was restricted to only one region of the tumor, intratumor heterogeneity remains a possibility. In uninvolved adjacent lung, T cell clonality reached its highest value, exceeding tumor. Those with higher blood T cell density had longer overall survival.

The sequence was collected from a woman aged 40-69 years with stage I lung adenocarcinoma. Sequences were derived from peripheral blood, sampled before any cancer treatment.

The CDR3 DNA reads TGTGCCAGCAGCCCAGCGCGAGGGGGTGGTAACTATGGCTACACCTTC. Protein sequence: CASSPARGGGNYGYTF. The chain recombines TRBV16 with TRBJ1-2; D is perhaps TRBD1 (6 bases). The V end lost 4 bases, the J end lost 1 base, and 16 bases lay between the germline ends. The CDR3 covers 16 residues. Germline V gives CDR1 KGHSY, CDR2 FQNENV.